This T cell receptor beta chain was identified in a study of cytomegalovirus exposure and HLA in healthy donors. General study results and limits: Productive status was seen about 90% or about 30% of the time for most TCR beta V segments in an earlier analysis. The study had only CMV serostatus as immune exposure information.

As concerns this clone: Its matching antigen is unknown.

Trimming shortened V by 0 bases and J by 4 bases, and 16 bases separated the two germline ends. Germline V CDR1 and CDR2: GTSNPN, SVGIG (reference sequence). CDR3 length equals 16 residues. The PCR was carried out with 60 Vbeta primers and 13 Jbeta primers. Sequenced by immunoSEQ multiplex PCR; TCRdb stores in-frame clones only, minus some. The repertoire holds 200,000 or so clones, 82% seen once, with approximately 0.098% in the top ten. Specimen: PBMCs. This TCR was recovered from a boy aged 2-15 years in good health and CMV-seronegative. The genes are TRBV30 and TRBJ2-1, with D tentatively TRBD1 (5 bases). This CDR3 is CAWSVIPQGNYNEQFF. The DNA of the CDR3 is TGTGCCTGGAGTGTAATCCCCCAGGGCAATTACAATGAGCAGTTCTTC.